This T cell receptor (beta chain) was profiled in a study of shared clonotypes between healthy human individuals. V lost 3 bases to trimming and J lost 1 base; unmatched junction nucleotides: 11. Germline CDR1 GTSNPN, CDR2 SVGIG (reference sequence). The CDR3 is 16 residues long. The method was immunoSEQ multiplex PCR; TCRdb's version includes in-frame clones alone and lacks a portion of them. Seen here are around 2.1 million clones, approximately 94% observed once, and the top ten hold 1.5% to 2%. In the naive CD8 group, cells lacked CD45RO and were positively selected for CCR7, so terminally differentiated effector memory CD45RA+ cells were left out.

The sequenced material came from naive CD8+ T cells from PBMCs. V gene TRBV30 combines with J gene TRBJ1-2; TRBD1 matches 7 bases. This TCR derives from a man younger than 30 in good health. Some clones in this sample may be carry-over from other donors' samples. Here the CDR3 reads CAWRAGTEGVNYGYTF. The CDR3 DNA reads as TGTGCCTGGAGAGCCGGGACAGAAGGGGTTAACTATGGCTACACCTTC.